This T cell receptor beta chain was retrieved from a study of glioma-infiltrating T cells. The overall study: Sequencing aimed for roughly 4.5- to 11-fold coverage of about a million peripheral T cells. Study outcomes and limitations: Patients with low tissue-blood divergence carried a signature set of shared blood CDR3 motifs. Gliomas, especially low-grade, showed above-expected tissue-blood divergence; non-neoplastic patients showed below.

Note on this clonotype: What it binds is not known.

Trimming removed 7 bases from V and 6 bases from J, with 13 bases in between. The germline gives CDR1 MNHNS, CDR2 SASEGT. This CDR3 spans 14 amino acids. Using RNA template, CDR3s of TCR alpha and beta were amplified with iRepertoire arm-PCR. For one-step reverse transcription and amplification, about 90-400 ng of tissue mRNA or PBMC total RNA was used. MiXCR, run by TCRdb on the multiplex PCR reads, gives a single entry per CDR3 protein. The profile shows around 390,000 distinct CDR3 sequences, more than 35% of them singletons. This clonotype was sampled from a human donor with low-grade glioma or glioblastoma, undergoing nonglioma brain surgery, or in good health (not recorded which). The specimen sequenced was glioma tissue, nonneoplastic brain tissue, or PBMCs (not recorded which). The chain employs TRBV6-1 and TRBJ1-6; D remains unclear. The DNA for the CDR3 is TGTGCCAGCAAAGCGGGCCTGATTAATTCACCCCTCCACTTT. As protein: CASKAGLINSPLHF.